This TCR beta chain was captured by sequencing in a study of response to subunit inactivated influenza vaccine. CDR1 and CDR2 from the germline V gene are DFQATT and SNEGSKA (reference sequence). This CDR3 has 14 residues. TCRdb re-analysed the RT-PCR reads in MiXCR, keeping a single row per CDR3 protein. Of hundreds of thousands of distinct CDR3 sequences in the sample, 20% to 25% were seen once. Overall study results and limits: Authors suggested each seasonal flu vaccination may recruit only limited numbers of new T cells.

Comments on this clonotype: The antigen is undetermined.

V and J are TRBV20-1 and TRBJ2-1, with 13 bases lining up with TRBD2. The clonotype was recovered from a man in his fifties or sixties who received an inactivated influenza vaccine. The material was PBMCs from blood, obtained less than 22 months after vaccination. In DNA, the CDR3 is TGCACCGCAATACGGACTAGCGGGAGTAATGAGCAGTTCTTC. Amino acid sequence: CTAIRTSGSNEQFF.